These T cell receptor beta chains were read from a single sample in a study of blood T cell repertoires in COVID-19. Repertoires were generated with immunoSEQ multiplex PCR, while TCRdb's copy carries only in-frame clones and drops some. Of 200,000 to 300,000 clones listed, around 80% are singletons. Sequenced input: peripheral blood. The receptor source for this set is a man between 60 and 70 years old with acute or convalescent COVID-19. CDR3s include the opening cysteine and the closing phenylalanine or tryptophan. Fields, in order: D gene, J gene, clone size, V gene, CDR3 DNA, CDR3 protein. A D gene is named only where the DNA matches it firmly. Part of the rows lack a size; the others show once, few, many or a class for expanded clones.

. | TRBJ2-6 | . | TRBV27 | TGTGCCAGCAGTCATGGGAGGCCCGCTGGGGCCAACGTCCTGACTTTC | CASSHGRPAGANVLTF
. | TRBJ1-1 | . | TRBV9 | TGTGCCAGCAGCGTAGTGGCCGGGGGGGCCACTGAAGCTTTCTTT | CASSVVAGGATEAFF
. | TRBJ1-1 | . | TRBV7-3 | TGTGCCAGCAGCGACAGTTGGAACACTGAAGCTTTCTTT | CASSDSWNTEAFF
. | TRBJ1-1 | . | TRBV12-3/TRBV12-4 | TGTGCCAGCAGCCCCCCAGTTGGTGAAGCTTTCTTT | CASSPPVGEAFF
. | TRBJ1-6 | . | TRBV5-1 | TGCGCCAGCAGCTTGGACGGGGACAACTCCTATAATTCACCCCTCCACTTT | CASSLDGDNSYNSPLHF
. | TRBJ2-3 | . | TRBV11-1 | TGTGCCAGCAGCACCCCGGACTACCGCACGACAGATACGCAGTATTTT | CASSTPDYRTTDTQYF
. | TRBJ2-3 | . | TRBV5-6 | TGTGCCAGCAGCCCTTGGGGAGGGGGGACAGATACGCAGTATTTT | CASSPWGGGTDTQYF
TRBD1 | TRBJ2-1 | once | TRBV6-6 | TGTGCCAGCAGTTACGCTGACAGGGGATACAATGAGCAGTTCTTC | CASSYADRGYNEQFF
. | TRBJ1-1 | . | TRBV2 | TGTGCCAGCAGTGTTACCCAGGGGAACACTGAAGCTTTCTTT | CASSVTQGNTEAFF
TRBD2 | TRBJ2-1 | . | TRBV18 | TGTGCCAGCTCACCACCGGGAGGGGTCGTGGGAGGAGAGCAGTTCTTC | CASSPPGGVVGGEQFF
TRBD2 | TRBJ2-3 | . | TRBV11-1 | TGTGCCAGCAGCCCTAGCGGTACCACAGATACGCAGTATTTT | CASSPSGTTDTQYF
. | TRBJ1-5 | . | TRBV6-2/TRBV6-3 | TGTGCCAGCAGTTACCTTGACGGGAGTCAGCCCCAGCATTTT | CASSYLDGSQPQHF
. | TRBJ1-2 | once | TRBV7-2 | TGTGCCAGCAGCTTAGGGGGGGGACTCTCGTATGGCTACACCTTC | CASSLGGGLSYGYTF
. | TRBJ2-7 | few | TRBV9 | TGTGCCAGCAGCGTAGAGGAGGCTAGCTCCTACGAGCAGTACTTC | CASSVEEASSYEQYF
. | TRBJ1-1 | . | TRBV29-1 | TGCAGCGTCGCGCCGGGACAAGAAGCTTTCTTT | CSVAPGQEAFF
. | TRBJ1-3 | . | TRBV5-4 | TGTGCCAGCAGCTTGCGACGGAGCTCTGGAAACACCATATATTTT | CASSLRRSSGNTIYF
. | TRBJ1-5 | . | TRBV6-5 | TGTGCCAGCAGTTTTGGCAGTTCCTCTAATCAGCCCCAGCATTTT | CASSFGSSSNQPQHF